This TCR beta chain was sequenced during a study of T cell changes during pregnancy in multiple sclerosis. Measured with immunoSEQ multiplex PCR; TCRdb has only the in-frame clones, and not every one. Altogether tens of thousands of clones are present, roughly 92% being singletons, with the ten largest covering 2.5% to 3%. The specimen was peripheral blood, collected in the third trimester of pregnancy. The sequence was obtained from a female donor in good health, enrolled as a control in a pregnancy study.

CDR3 coding DNA: TGCGCCAGCAGCCCGGGTGGACAGGGCGGGTTAGAGACCCAGTACTTC. This encodes CASSPGGQGGLETQYF. This chain links TRBV4-1 with TRBJ2-5; 8 bases fit TRBD1. V trimming: 4 bases; J trimming: 4 bases; junction bases outside the gene matches: 11. The CDR3 is 16 amino acids. The germline V gene has CDR1 MGHRA and CDR2 YSYEKL.